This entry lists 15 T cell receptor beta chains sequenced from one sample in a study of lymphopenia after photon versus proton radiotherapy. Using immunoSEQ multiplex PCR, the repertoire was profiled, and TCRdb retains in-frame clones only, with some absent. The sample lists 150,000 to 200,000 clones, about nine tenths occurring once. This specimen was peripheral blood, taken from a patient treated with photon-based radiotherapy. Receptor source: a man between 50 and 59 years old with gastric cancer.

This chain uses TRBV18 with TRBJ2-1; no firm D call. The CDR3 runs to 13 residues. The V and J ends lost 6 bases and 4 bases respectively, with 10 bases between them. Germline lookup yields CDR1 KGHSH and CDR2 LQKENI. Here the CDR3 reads CASSQSVYNEQFF. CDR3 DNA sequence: TGTGCCAGCTCCCAGAGCGTGTACAATGAGCAGTTCTTC. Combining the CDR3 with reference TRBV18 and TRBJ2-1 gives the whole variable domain NAGVMQNPRHLVRRRGQEARLRCSPMKGHSHVYWYRQLPEEGLKFMVYLQKENIIDESGMPKERFSAEFPKEGPSILRIQQVVRGDSAAYFCASSQSVYNEQFFGPGTRLTVL.

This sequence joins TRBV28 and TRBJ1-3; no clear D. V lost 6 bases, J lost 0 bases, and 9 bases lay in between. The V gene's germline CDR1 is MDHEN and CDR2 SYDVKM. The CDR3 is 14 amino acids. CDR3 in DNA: TGTGCCAGCAGGAGGAGTTTCTCTGGAAACACCATATATTTT. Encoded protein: CASRRSFSGNTIYF.

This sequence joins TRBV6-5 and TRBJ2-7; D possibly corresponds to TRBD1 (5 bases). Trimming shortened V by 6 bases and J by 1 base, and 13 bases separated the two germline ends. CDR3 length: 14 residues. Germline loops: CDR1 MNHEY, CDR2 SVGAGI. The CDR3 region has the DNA TGTGCCAGCAGCCCGACAGATTTATCCTACGAGCAGTACTTC. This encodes CASSPTDLSYEQYF.

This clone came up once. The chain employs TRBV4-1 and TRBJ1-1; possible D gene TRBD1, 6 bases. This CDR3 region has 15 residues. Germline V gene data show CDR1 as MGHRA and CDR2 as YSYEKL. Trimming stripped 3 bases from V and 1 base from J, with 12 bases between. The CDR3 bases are TGCGCCAGCAGCCAGTTCCGGGACAAGAACACTGAAGCTTTCTTT. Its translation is CASSQFRDKNTEAFF.

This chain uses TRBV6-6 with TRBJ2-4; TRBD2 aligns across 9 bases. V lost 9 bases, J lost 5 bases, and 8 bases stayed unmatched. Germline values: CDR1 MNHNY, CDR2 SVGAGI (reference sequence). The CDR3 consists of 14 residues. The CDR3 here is CASTSSGTENIQYF. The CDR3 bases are TGTGCCAGTACCTCTAGCGGGACTGAAAACATTCAGTACTTC.

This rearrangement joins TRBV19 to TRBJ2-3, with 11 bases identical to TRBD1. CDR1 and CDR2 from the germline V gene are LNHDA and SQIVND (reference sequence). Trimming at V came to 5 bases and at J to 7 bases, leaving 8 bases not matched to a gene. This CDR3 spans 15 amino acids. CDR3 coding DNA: TGTGCCAGTAGTCCCCAAGGACAGGGGGCATATACGCAGTATTTT. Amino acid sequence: CASSPQGQGAYTQYF.

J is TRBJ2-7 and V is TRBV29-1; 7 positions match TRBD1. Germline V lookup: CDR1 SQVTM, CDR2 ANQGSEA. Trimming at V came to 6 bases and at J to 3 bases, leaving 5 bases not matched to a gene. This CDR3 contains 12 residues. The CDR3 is CSVARDSYEQYF. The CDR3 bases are TGCAGCGTCGCCCGGGACAGCTACGAGCAGTACTTC.

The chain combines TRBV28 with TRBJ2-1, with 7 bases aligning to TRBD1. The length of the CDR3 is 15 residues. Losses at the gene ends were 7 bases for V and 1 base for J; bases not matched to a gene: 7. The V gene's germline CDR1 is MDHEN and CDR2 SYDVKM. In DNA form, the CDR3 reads TGTGCCAGCAAGAAAGGGGGCGCGTCCTACAATGAGCAGTTCTTC. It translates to CASKKGGASYNEQFF. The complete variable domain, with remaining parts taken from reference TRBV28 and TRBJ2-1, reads DVKVTQSSRYLVKRTGEKVFLECVQDMDHENMFWYRQDPGLGLRLIYFSYDVKMKEKGDIPEGYSVSREKKERFSLILESASTNQTSMYLCASKKGGASYNEQFFGPGTRLTVL.

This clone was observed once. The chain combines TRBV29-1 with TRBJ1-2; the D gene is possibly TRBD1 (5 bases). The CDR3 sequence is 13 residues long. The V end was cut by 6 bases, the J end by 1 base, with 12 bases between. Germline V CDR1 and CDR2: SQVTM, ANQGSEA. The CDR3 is CSVRQTLNYGYTF. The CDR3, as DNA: TGCAGCGTCCGACAGACCCTTAACTATGGCTACACCTTC.

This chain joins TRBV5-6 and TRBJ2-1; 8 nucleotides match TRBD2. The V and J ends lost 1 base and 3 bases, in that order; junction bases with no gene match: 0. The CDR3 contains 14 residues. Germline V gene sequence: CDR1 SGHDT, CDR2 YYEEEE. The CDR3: CASSLREGYNEQFF. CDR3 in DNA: TGTGCCAGCAGCTTGCGGGAGGGCTACAATGAGCAGTTCTTC.

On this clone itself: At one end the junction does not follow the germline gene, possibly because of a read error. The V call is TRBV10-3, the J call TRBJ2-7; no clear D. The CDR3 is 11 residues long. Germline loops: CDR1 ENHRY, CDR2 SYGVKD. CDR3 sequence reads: CASSESYEQYF. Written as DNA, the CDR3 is TGTGCCAGCAGTGAGTCCTACGAGCAGTACTTC.

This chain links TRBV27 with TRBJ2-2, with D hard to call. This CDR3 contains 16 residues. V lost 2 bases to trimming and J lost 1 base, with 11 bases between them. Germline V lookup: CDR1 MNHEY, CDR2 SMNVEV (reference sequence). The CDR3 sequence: CASSLEPPQNTGELFF. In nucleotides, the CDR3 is TGTGCCAGCAGTTTAGAACCGCCTCAGAACACCGGGGAGCTGTTTTTT.

The CDR3 nucleotides are TGTGCCACCAGGGGACTAGCGGAAGACAATGAGCAGTTCTTC. Translating gives CATRGLAEDNEQFF. The chain couples TRBV27 to TRBJ2-1; 11 bases match TRBD2. This CDR3 has 14 amino acids. The germline V gene encodes CDR1 MNHEY and CDR2 SMNVEV (reference sequence). V was pared by 10 bases and J by 5 bases, with 7 bases of the junction left unmatched.

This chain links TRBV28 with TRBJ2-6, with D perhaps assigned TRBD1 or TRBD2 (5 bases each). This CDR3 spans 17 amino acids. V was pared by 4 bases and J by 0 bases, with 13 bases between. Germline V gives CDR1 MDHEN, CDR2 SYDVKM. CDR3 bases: TGTGCCAGCAGTTCGAGCGGACACTTCTCTGGGGCCAACGTCCTGACTTTC. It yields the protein CASSSSGHFSGANVLTF. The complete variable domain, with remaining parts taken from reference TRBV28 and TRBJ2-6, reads DVKVTQSSRYLVKRTGEKVFLECVQDMDHENMFWYRQDPGLGLRLIYFSYDVKMKEKGDIPEGYSVSREKKERFSLILESASTNQTSMYLCASSSSGHFSGANVLTFGAGSRLTVL.

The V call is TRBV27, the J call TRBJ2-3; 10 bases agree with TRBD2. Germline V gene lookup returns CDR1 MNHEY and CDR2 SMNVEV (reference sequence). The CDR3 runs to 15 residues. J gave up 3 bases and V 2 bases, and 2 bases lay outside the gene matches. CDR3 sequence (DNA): TGTGCCAGCAGTTTACTAGCGGGAGCAACAGATACGCAGTATTTT. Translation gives CASSLLAGATDTQYF.